This record looks at one T cell receptor (beta chain) sequence and its context. This sample was included in a study of immune evolution from preneoplasia to lung adenocarcinoma. Whole-study context: HLA loss of heterozygosity: 7% AIS, approximately 15% MIA, 30% to 35% ADC, none AAH.

Clones were read by immunoSEQ multiplex PCR, and TCRdb kept only the in-frame ones, dropping some. The sample includes 6,500 to 9,500 clones, about 85% of them seen just once. In germline, CDR1 is DFQATT, CDR2 SNEGSKA (reference sequence). The CDR3 totals 11 residues. V dropped 2 bases and J dropped 10 bases, with 9 bases sitting between them. The V gene is TRBV20-1, the J gene TRBJ2-1; D not resolved. This receptor was taken from a person older than 75 with lung adenocarcinoma. The sample comprised FFPE minimally invasive lung adenocarcinoma tissue. The CDR3 DNA sequence: TGCAGTGCTAGACCAGTGGAGGAGCAGTTCTTC. It specifies CSARPVEEQFF.